This is a list of T cell receptor beta chains from one sample in a study of identical twins. One entry per CDR3 protein, called by TCRdb with MiXCR from the 5' RACE reads. The sample yields 200,000 to 300,000 distinct CDR3 sequences, roughly a tenth seen once. Material: memory T cells sorted from blood. The receptors shown here come from a man aged 50-59 years in good health. Each CDR3 is given without its conserved first and last residue.

V gene	J gene	CDR3 protein
TRBV12-3/TRBV12-4	TRBJ2-5	ASNSRDRLETQY
TRBV5-1	TRBJ2-3	ASTRASSGGDTQY
TRBV7-3	TRBJ2-1	ASSPETSGTGEQF
TRBV10-2	TRBJ2-5	ASRERALTQETQY
TRBV7-2	TRBJ2-7	ASSLASGGFYEQY
TRBV27	TRBJ2-1	ASSSQLGNEQF
TRBV7-2	TRBJ2-7	ASSLQEGQGSRQY
TRBV7-2	TRBJ2-3	ASSSRELAGGLDTQY
TRBV29-1	TRBJ2-1	SVSHRDEQF
TRBV9	TRBJ2-1	ASGETSSYNEQF
TRBV12-3/TRBV12-4	TRBJ2-1	ASSPGTDNFNEQF
TRBV12-3/TRBV12-4	TRBJ2-3	ASSFGGLGDTQY
TRBV27	TRBJ1-1	ASSLSRYTEAF
TRBV28	TRBJ2-2	ASSLGRDTLNANTGELF
TRBV7-8	TRBJ1-6	ASSLARTLNSPLH
TRBV15	TRBJ1-4	ATSREGRANEKLF
TRBV4-1	TRBJ1-2	ASSQVAGAGGYT
TRBV10-3	TRBJ2-5	AINRQAGETQY
TRBV18	TRBJ2-3	ASSADRDTPQY
TRBV11-2	TRBJ2-1	ASSLSRNSNEQF
TRBV7-2	TRBJ2-6	ASSFQGHSGANVLT
TRBV7-2	TRBJ2-7	ASSQGPSYEQY
TRBV20-1	TRBJ1-5	SASRTDQPQH
TRBV7-8	TRBJ2-7	ASSSEGAPLY
TRBV5-1	TRBJ2-5	ASRRLAGNQETQY
TRBV4-1	TRBJ2-1	ASSQGLVAGRSSYNEQF
TRBV12-3/TRBV12-4	TRBJ2-7	ASRGGSGVGEQY
TRBV4-2	TRBJ1-5	ASSRQGGTGGFGPQH
TRBV6-1	TRBJ1-1	ASRGVGNTEAF
TRBV5-5	TRBJ1-6	ASSLDAFSYNSPLH
TRBV7-2	TRBJ2-7	ASSPMAKGLYEQY
TRBV12-3/TRBV12-4	TRBJ1-4	ASKEAGPREKLF
TRBV7-2	TRBJ2-3	ASSLGRSLDTQY
TRBV10-3	TRBJ2-5	AIGGDRTETQY
TRBV23-1	TRBJ2-7	ASRRTGTGSYEQY
TRBV7-8	TRBJ2-5	ASSSLVRRLAGGKETQY
TRBV6-1	TRBJ1-2	ASSRLGQGRNYGYT
TRBV12-3/TRBV12-4	TRBJ1-4	ASSRIGGEKLF
TRBV3-1	TRBJ2-4	ASSPRGAKNIQY
TRBV7-2	TRBJ2-7	ASSLGPQGRTYEQY
TRBV11-2	TRBJ2-7	ASSPGTSGTGDRYEQY
TRBV6-2/TRBV6-3	TRBJ2-7	ASSVGTGGDEQY
TRBV11-2	TRBJ1-2	ASSPGQYGYT
TRBV29-1	TRBJ2-2	GVRARNTGELF
TRBV4-3	TRBJ1-6	ASSQVGQGVSPLH
TRBV5-1	TRBJ2-7	ASSLGGTEGYEQY
TRBV7-9	TRBJ2-7	ASSRDRIGAYEQY
TRBV6-2/TRBV6-3	TRBJ2-7	ASTQGGMQY
TRBV20-1	TRBJ2-7	SARPTTSGSEEQY
TRBV20-1	TRBJ2-7	SARGLAGGYEQY
TRBV4-1	TRBJ2-5	ASSQEQLGTQY
TRBV5-1	TRBJ2-7	ASSFDGQASYEQY
TRBV12-3/TRBV12-4	TRBJ2-7	ASSDFGTGSYEQY
TRBV10-3	TRBJ2-7	AISESKGLAIYEQY
TRBV21-1	TRBJ2-7	ASSGRLASEQY
TRBV20-1	TRBJ1-6	SVPSDSSYNSPLH